The 20 T cell receptor beta chains below were found in one sample sequenced in a study of T cell changes during pregnancy in multiple sclerosis. TCRdb's copy holds only in-frame clones and misses some; the assay was immunoSEQ multiplex PCR. The sample lists about 60,000 clones; 93% were seen once. The starting material was peripheral blood, obtained after pregnancy. Every receptor here comes from a female donor with multiple sclerosis, enrolled in a pregnancy study.

This clone was recorded a few times. The chain joins TRBV27 to TRBJ1-1, with D perhaps TRBD1 (5 bases). The germline V gene has CDR1 MNHEY and CDR2 SMNVEV (reference sequence). Deletions cut 5 bases from V and 7 bases from J, with 17 bases between. The CDR3 covers 14 residues. The CDR3 bases are TGTGCCAGCAGTATCCTCGGGGGAGGGGTTGAAGCTTTCTTT. Amino acids: CASSILGGGVEAFF.

V usage is TRBV7-3 and J usage is TRBJ2-7; TRBD2 aligns across 7 bases. The CDR3 contains 12 residues. V dropped 5 bases and J dropped 7; count of bases not matched to a gene: 5. Per germline, CDR1 SGHTA and CDR2 FQGTGA. The CDR3 coding sequence is TGTGCCAGCAGCCTACCGCGGGGGGAGCAGTACTTC. It encodes CASSLPRGEQYF.

This clone has only one observation. The rearrangement uses TRBV28 and TRBJ1-4; D call uncertain. From germline, CDR1 is MDHEN and CDR2 SYDVKM. V dropped 5 bases and J dropped 13 bases, with 11 bases sitting between them. The CDR3 is 11 amino acids. The CDR3: CASSNALALFF. CDR3 bases: TGTGCCAGCAGTAACGCCTTAGCACTGTTTTTT.

The V and J genes are TRBV6-4 and TRBJ2-5, with a possible D match to TRBD2 (5 bases). Trimming removed 5 bases at V and 4 bases at J, with 20 bases between. Germline CDR1 reads MRHNA; CDR2 reads SNTAGT. This CDR3 comprises 16 residues. CDR3 in amino acids: CASSPEGPGSVETQYF. The DNA for the CDR3 is TGTGCCAGCAGTCCAGAGGGCCCGGGGTCGGTAGAGACCCAGTACTTC.

V gene TRBV9 combines with J gene TRBJ2-7, with no clear D. CDR1 is SGDLS and CDR2 is YYNGEE in the germline V gene. Trimming pared 3 bases from V and 3 bases from J, leaving 10 bases between. The CDR3 sequence is 13 residues long. In DNA, the CDR3 is TGTGCCAGCAGCGCCGACTTGAACTACGAGCAGTACTTC. Translated: CASSADLNYEQYF.

The chain carries TRBV11-2 and TRBJ2-3, with TRBD2 as a possible D gene (5 bases). The CDR3 is 13 amino acids. Trimming pared 4 bases from V and 7 bases from J, leaving 12 bases between. The germline CDR1 and CDR2 sequences are SGHAT and FQNNGV. The CDR3, as DNA: TGTGCCAGCAGCTCCGACGGGATTCATACGCAGTATTTT. As protein: CASSSDGIHTQYF.

The rearrangement joins TRBV9 to TRBJ2-1; D is unclear. Trimming stripped 3 bases from V and 9 bases from J, with 7 bases between. CDR3 length: 11 residues. CDR1 is SGDLS and CDR2 is YYNGEE in the germline V gene. The CDR3 protein is CASSGNGEQFF. The CDR3, as DNA: TGTGCCAGCAGCGGAAACGGTGAGCAGTTCTTC.

This clone was counted between two and nine times. The chain joins TRBV7-9 to TRBJ2-1; 11 bases fit TRBD2. CDR1 is SEHNR and CDR2 is FQNEAQ in the germline V gene (reference sequence). The CDR3 consists of 16 residues. V lost 5 bases to trimming and J lost 5 bases; unmatched junction nucleotides: 8. CDR3 sequence (DNA): TGTGCCAGCAGCCCCAAGACTAGCGGGGTGAACAATGAGCAGTTCTTC. It yields the protein CASSPKTSGVNNEQFF.

This sequence joins TRBV7-8 and TRBJ2-4, with TRBD2 as a possible D gene (5 bases). Trimming took 0 bases from V and 6 from J, leaving 15 bases between them. Per the germline V gene, CDR1 is SGHVS and CDR2 is FQNEAQ. This CDR3 contains 16 residues. The CDR3 protein is CASSLAPREIGNIQYF. The CDR3 nucleotides are TGTGCCAGCAGCTTAGCGCCGAGGGAAATTGGAAACATTCAGTACTTC. Full variable domain (remainder filled in from reference TRBV7-8 and TRBJ2-4): GAGVSQSPRYKVAKRGQDVALRCDPISGHVSLFWYQQALGQGPEFLTYFQNEAQLDKSGLPSDRFFAERPEGSVSTLKIQRTQQEDSAVYLCASSLAPREIGNIQYFGAGTRLSVL.

This clone was detected only once. This chain connects TRBV4-3 to TRBJ1-1; D unclear. CDR1 is LGHNA and CDR2 is YSLEER in the germline V gene. The CDR3 is 13 residues long. Deletions cut 1 base from V and 1 base from J, with 4 bases between. CDR3 in DNA: TGCGCCAGCAGCCAAGGACAGAACACTGAAGCTTTCTTT. Its translation is CASSQGQNTEAFF.

The chain uses TRBV15 and TRBJ1-5; tentatively, D is TRBD1 (5 bases). Germline V CDR1 and CDR2: LNHNV, YYDKDF (reference sequence). This CDR3 is built from 15 residues. The germline V and J ends were trimmed by 3 bases and 7 bases, with 16 bases remaining between them. The DNA for the CDR3 is TGTGCCACCAGCAGTGGGGTCAGGGTAGACCAGCCCCAGCATTTT. Protein product: CATSSGVRVDQPQHF.

The chain is built from TRBV6-5 and TRBJ1-1; TRBD1 matches 9 bases. The CDR3 sequence is 14 residues long. Germline CDR1 MNHEY, CDR2 SVGAGI. Trimming at V came to 4 bases and at J to 1 base, leaving 1 base not matched to a gene. This CDR3 is CASSWGQGNTEAFF. CDR3 nucleotide sequence: TGTGCCAGCAGTTGGGGACAGGGGAACACTGAAGCTTTCTTT.

The chain is built from TRBV11-3 and TRBJ1-1; a possible D gene is TRBD1 (5 bases). V lost 0 bases to trimming and J lost 4 bases, with 15 bases between them. Germline-derived CDR1 and CDR2 are SGHNT and YENEEA. The CDR3 spans 16 residues. The CDR3 protein is CASSLESWGRSTEAFF. CDR3 nucleotides: TGTGCCAGCAGCTTAGAGTCCTGGGGCAGATCCACTGAAGCTTTCTTT.

The chain carries TRBV7-9 and TRBJ2-7, with 9 bases lining up with TRBD2. J gave up 2 bases and V 4 bases, and 6 bases lay outside the gene matches. Germline lookup yields CDR1 SEHNR and CDR2 FQNEAQ (reference sequence). The CDR3 consists of 15 residues. CDR3 protein: CASSSIAGAPYEQYF. The DNA of the CDR3 is TGTGCCAGCAGCTCCATAGCGGGGGCTCCCTACGAGCAGTACTTC.

This clone appeared a single time. The V gene is TRBV5-6, the J gene TRBJ2-3; 7 nucleotides align to TRBD2. The germline CDR1 and CDR2 sequences are SGHDT and YYEEEE. Unmatched junction bases numbered 3, after V lost 4 bases and J lost 1 base. The CDR3 has 14 residues. CDR3 sequence reads: CASSRRGGTDTQYF. As DNA, the CDR3 is TGTGCCAGCAGCCGCCGGGGGGGCACAGATACGCAGTATTTT. Filled out from reference TRBV5-6 and TRBJ2-3, the complete variable domain reads DAGVTQSPTHLIKTRGQQVTLRCSPKSGHDTVSWYQQALGQGPQFIFQYYEEEERQRGNFPDRFSGHQFPNYSSELNVNALLLGDSALYLCASSRRGGTDTQYFGPGTRLTVL.

A single count supports this clone. The V and J genes are TRBV9 and TRBJ2-7, with D unresolved. Germline V gene data show CDR1 as SGDLS and CDR2 as YYNGEE. The V and J ends lost 0 bases and 2 bases respectively, with 9 bases between them. The CDR3 totals 14 residues. The CDR3 loop reads CASSVGAQTYEQYF. For the CDR3, the DNA is TGTGCCAGCAGCGTAGGTGCACAGACCTACGAGCAGTACTTC.

The chain carries TRBV2 and TRBJ2-7; tentative D call: TRBD2 (6 bases). CDR1 and CDR2 from the germline V gene are SNHLY and FYNNEI. The CDR3 loop spans 14 amino acids. Between the trimmed V and J ends, which lost 8 bases and 2 bases, there was a span of 16 bases. The CDR3 sequence: CASVNSGITYEQYF. The CDR3 DNA follows: TGTGCCAGCGTGAATAGCGGCATCACCTACGAGCAGTACTTC.

A single count supports this clone. The chain couples TRBV29-1 to TRBJ2-1, with 7 nucleotides matching TRBD1. CDR1 is SQVTM and CDR2 is ANQGSEA in the germline V gene. The CDR3 totals 15 residues. The ends lost 5 bases at V and 0 bases at J; junction bases unmatched: 7. The CDR3 nucleotides read TGCAGCGTTAGAGAGGGGGCATCCTCCTACAATGAGCAGTTCTTC. It is translated as CSVREGASSYNEQFF.

The chain uses TRBV7-2 and TRBJ2-1, with D possibly matching TRBD1 (7 bases). The V end lost 2 bases, the J end lost 4 bases, and 15 bases lay between the germline ends. The CDR3 totals 16 residues. The V gene's germline CDR1 is SGHTA and CDR2 FQGNSA. The CDR3, as DNA: TGTGCCAGCAGCTTAATTTCAGGGGGGAATTACAATGAGCAGTTCTTC. This translates into CASSLISGGNYNEQFF.

The chain recombines TRBV27 with TRBJ2-1; D gene uncertain. Trimming removed 2 bases from V and 1 base from J, with 6 bases in between. This CDR3 has 14 amino acids. Germline CDR1 reads MNHEY; CDR2 reads SMNVEV (reference sequence). CDR3 in amino acids: CASSLDGSYNEQFF. The CDR3 DNA follows: TGTGCCAGCAGTTTAGACGGGTCCTACAATGAGCAGTTCTTC.